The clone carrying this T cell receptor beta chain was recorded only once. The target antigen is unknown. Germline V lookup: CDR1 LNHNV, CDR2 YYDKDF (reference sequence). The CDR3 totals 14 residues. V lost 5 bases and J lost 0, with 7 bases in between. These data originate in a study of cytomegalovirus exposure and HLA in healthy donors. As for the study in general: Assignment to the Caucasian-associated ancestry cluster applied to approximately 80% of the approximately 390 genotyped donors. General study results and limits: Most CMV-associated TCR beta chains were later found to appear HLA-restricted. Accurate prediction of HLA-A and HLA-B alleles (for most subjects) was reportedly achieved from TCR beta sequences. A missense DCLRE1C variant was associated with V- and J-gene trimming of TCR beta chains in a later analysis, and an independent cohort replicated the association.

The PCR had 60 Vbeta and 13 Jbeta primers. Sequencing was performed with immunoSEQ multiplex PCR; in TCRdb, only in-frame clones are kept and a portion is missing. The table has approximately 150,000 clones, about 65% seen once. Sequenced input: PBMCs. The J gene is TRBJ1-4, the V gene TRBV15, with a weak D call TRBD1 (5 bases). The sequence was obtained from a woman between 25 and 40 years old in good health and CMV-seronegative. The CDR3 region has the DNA TGTGCCACCAGCTGGACAACAACTAATGAAAAACTGTTTTTT. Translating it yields CATSWTTTNEKLFF.